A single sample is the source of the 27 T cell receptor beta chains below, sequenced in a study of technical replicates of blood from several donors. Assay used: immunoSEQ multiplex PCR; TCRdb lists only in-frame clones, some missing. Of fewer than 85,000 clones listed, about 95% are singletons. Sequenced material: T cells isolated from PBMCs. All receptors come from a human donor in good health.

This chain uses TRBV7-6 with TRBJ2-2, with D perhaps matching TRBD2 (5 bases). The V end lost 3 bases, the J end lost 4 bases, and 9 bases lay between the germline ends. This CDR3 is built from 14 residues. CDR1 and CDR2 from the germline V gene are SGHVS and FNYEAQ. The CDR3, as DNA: TGTGCCAGCAGCTTTGGAGGTCTCACCGGGGAGCTGTTTTTT. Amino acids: CASSFGGLTGELFF.

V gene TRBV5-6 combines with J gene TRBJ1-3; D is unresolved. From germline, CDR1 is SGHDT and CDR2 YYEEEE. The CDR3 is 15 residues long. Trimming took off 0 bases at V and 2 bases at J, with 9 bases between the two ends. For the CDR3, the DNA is TGTGCCAGCAGCTTGGAGGATCGGGCTGGAAACACCATATATTTT. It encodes CASSLEDRAGNTIYF.

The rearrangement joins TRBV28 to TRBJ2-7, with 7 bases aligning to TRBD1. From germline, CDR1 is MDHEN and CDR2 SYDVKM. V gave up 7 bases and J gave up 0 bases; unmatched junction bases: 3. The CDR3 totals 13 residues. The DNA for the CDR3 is TGTGCCAGCATTGACAGGGCCTCCTACGAGCAGTACTTC. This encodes CASIDRASYEQYF.

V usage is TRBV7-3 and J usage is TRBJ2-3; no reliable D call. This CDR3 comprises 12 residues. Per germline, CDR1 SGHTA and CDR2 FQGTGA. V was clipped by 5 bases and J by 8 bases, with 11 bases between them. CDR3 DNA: TGTGCCAGCAGCCCAACGTCGGGTACGCAGTATTTT. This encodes CASSPTSGTQYF.

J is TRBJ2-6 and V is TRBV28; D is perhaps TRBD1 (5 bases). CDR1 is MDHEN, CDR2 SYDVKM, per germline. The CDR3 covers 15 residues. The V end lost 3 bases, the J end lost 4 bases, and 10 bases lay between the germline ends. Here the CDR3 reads CASSLGPRGANVLTF. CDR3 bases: TGTGCCAGCAGTTTGGGGCCAAGAGGGGCCAACGTCCTGACTTTC. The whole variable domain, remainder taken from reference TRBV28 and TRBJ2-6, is DVKVTQSSRYLVKRTGEKVFLECVQDMDHENMFWYRQDPGLGLRLIYFSYDVKMKEKGDIPEGYSVSREKKERFSLILESASTNQTSMYLCASSLGPRGANVLTFGAGSRLTVL.

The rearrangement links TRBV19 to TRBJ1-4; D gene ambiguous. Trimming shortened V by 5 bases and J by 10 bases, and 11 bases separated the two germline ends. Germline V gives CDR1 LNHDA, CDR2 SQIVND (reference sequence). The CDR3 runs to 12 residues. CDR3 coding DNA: TGTGCCAGTAGTTTGAGCGCGGGAAAACTGTTTTTT. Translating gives CASSLSAGKLFF.

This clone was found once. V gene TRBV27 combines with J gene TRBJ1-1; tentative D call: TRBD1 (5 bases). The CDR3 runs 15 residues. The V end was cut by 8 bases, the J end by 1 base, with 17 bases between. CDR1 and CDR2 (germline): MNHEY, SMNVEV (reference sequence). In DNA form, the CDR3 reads TGTGCCAGCCTCAGGGCTACCCACGGGAACACTGAAGCTTTCTTT. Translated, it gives CASLRATHGNTEAFF.

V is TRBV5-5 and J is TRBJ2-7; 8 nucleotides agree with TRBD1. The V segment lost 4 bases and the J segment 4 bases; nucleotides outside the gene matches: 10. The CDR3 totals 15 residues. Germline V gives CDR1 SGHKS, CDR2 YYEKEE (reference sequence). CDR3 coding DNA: TGTGCCAGCAGCCGTGAGGGACAGGCGTTATACGAGCAGTACTTC. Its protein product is CASSREGQALYEQYF.

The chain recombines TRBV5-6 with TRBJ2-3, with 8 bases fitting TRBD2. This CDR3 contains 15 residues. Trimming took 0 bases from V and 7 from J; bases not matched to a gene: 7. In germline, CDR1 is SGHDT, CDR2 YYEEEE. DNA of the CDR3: TGTGCCAGCAGCTTGGCCCGGGAGGGCAAGTATACGCAGTATTTT. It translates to CASSLAREGKYTQYF.

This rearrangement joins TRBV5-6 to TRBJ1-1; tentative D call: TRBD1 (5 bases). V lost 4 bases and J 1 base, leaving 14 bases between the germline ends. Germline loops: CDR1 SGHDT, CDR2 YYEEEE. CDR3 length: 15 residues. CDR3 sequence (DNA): TGTGCCAGCAGCCCCCGGACAAGGGGGAACACTGAAGCTTTCTTT. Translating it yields CASSPRTRGNTEAFF.

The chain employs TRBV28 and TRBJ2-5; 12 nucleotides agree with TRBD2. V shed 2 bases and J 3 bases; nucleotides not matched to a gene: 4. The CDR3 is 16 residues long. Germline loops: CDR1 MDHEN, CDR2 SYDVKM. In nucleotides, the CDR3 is TGTGCCAGCAGTTTACTAGCGGGAGGGCGAGAAGAGACCCAGTACTTC. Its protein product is CASSLLAGGREETQYF. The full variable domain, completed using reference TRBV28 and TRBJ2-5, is DVKVTQSSRYLVKRTGEKVFLECVQDMDHENMFWYRQDPGLGLRLIYFSYDVKMKEKGDIPEGYSVSREKKERFSLILESASTNQTSMYLCASSLLAGGREETQYFGPGTRLLVL.

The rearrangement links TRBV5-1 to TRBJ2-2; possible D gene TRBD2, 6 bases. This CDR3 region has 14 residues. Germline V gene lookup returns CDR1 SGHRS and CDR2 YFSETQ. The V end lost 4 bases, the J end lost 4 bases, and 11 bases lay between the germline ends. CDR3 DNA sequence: TGCGCCAGCAGCGTGCAGCGGGCCACCGGGGAGCTGTTTTTT. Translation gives CASSVQRATGELFF.

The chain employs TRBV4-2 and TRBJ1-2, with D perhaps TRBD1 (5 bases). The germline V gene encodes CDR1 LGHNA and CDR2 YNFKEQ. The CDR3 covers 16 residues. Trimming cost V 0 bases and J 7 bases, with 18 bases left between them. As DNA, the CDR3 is TGTGCCAGCAGCCAAGATATAGGAGGGGTGGCGCCTGGCTACACCTTC. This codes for CASSQDIGGVAPGYTF.

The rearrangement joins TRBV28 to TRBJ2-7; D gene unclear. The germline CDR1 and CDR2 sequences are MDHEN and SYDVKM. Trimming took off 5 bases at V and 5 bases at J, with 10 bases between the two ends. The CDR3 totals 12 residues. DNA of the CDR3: TGTGCCAGCAGTGGGCTTTACCACGAGCAGTACTTC. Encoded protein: CASSGLYHEQYF.

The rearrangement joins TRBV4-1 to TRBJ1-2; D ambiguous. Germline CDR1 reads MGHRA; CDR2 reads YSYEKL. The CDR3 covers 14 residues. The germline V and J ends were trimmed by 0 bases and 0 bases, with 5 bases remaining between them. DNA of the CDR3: TGCGCCAGCAGCCAAGATCCCGCTAACTATGGCTACACCTTC. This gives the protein CASSQDPANYGYTF.

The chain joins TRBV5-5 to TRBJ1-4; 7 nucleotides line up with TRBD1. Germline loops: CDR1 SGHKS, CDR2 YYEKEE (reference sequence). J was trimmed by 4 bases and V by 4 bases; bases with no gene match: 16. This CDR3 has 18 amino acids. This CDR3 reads CASSPGTDQVQGNEKLFF. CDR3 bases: TGTGCCAGCAGCCCAGGGACAGACCAGGTTCAGGGTAATGAAAAACTGTTTTTT.

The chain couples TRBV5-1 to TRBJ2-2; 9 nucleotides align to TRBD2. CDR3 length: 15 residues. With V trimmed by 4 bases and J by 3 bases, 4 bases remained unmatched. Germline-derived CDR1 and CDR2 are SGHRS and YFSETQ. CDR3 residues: CASSSLAGDTGELFF. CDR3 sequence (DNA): TGCGCCAGCAGCAGCTTAGCGGGAGACACCGGGGAGCTGTTTTTT.

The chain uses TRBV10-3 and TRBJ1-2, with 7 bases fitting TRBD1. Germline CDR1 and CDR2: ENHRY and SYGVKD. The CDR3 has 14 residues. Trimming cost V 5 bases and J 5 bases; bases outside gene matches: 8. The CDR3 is CAISNDRVSYGYTF. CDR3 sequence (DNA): TGTGCCATCAGTAATGACAGGGTTTCTTATGGCTACACCTTC.

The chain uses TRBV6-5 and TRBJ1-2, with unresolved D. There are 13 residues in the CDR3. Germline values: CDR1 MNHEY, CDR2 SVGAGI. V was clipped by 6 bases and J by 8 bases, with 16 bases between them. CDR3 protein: CASRDLTSRGYTF. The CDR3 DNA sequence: TGTGCCAGCAGAGACCTGACATCTCGGGGCTACACCTTC.

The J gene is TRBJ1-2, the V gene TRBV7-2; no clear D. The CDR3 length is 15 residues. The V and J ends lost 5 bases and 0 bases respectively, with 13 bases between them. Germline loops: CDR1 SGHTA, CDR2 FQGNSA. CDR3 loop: CASSPTGGTNYGYTF. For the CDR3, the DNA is TGTGCCAGCAGCCCGACCGGAGGAACTAACTATGGCTACACCTTC.

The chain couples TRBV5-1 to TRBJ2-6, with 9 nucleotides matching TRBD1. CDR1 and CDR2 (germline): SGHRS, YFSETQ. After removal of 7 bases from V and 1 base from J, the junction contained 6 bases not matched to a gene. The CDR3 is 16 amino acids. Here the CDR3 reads CASGGTGYSGANVLTF. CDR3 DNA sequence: TGCGCCAGCGGCGGGACAGGGTATTCTGGGGCCAACGTCCTGACTTTC.

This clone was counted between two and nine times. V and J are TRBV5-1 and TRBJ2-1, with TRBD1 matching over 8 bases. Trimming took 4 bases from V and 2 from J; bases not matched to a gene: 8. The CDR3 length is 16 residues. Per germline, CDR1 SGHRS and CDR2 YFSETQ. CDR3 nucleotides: TGCGCCAGCAGCCGCCTCAACAGGGGGGCCTACAATGAGCAGTTCTTC. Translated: CASSRLNRGAYNEQFF.

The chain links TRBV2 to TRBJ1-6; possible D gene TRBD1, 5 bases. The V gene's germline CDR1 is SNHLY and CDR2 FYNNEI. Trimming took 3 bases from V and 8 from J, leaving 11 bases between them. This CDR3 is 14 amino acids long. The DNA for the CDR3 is TGTGCCAGCAGTGACGGCGACAGTTATTCACCCCTCCACTTT. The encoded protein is CASSDGDSYSPLHF.

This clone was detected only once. The CDR3 loop is CASSQRQGVQETQYF. The CDR3 coding sequence is TGTGCCAGCAGCCAGCGACAGGGGGTACAAGAGACCCAGTACTTC. The chain is built from TRBV13 and TRBJ2-5; TRBD1 aligns across 9 bases. Germline V gives CDR1 PRHDT, CDR2 FYEKMQ (reference sequence). The CDR3 totals 15 residues. The V and J ends lost 5 bases and 2 bases, in that order; junction bases with no gene match: 6.

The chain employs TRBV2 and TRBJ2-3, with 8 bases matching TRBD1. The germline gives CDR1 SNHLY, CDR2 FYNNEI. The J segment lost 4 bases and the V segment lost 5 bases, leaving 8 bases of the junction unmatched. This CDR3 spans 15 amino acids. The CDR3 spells CASSQGARVPDTQYF. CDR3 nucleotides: TGTGCCAGCAGTCAGGGGGCTAGAGTCCCAGATACGCAGTATTTT.

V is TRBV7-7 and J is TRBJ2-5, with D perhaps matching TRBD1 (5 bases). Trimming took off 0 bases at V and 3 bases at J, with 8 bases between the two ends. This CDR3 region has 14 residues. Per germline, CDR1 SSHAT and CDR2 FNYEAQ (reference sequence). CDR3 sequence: CASSLAGQEETQYF. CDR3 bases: TGTGCCAGCAGCTTAGCGGGGCAGGAAGAGACCCAGTACTTC. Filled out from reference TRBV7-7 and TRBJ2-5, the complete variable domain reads GAGVSQSPRYKVTKRGQDVTLRCDPISSHATLYWYQQALGQGPEFLTYFNYEAQPDKSGLPSDRFSAERPEGSISTLTIQRTEQRDSAMYRCASSLAGQEETQYFGPGTRLLVL.

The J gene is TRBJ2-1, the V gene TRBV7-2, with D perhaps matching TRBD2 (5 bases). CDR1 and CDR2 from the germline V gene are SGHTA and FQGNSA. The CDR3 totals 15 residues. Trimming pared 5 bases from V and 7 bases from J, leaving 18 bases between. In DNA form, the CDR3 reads TGTGCCAGCAGCCGAAGCTCGTCGGGGAAAAATGAGCAGTTCTTC. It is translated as CASSRSSSGKNEQFF. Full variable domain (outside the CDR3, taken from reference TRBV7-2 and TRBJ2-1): GAGVSQSPSNKVTEKGKDVELRCDPISGHTALYWYRQSLGQGLEFLIYFQGNSAPDKSGLPSDRFSAERTGGSVSTLTIQRTQQEDSAVYLCASSRSSSGKNEQFFGPGTRLTVL.